This paragraph covers one TCR beta chain sequence. Its specificity is not known. Each sample had two DNA replicates, 0.5 to 0.65 ug blood or about 1.5 ug tissue. The assay was immunoSEQ multiplex PCR, and TCRdb's table has in-frame clones only and misses some. The table has tens of thousands of clones, approximately 72% seen once; the top ten hold about 6.8%. This CDR3 is 14 amino acids long. The germline gives CDR1 LNHNV, CDR2 YYDKDF (reference sequence). V lost 5 bases, J lost 4 bases, and 7 bases stayed unmatched. These data come from a study of early stage breast cancer tumors. Study-level results: Blood repertoires resembled normal breast more than tumor.

This clonotype originated in a person in their fifties with breast cancer. Material for sequencing was blood. The chain joins TRBV15 to TRBJ2-5; 7 bases map to TRBD2. The CDR3 coding sequence is TGTGCCACCAGCGGAAGGGGAGGGTCAGAGACCCAGTACTTC. Translating it yields CATSGRGGSETQYF.